The next 24 T cell receptor beta chains were all read from a single sample in a study of T cell clones after liver transplantation. The method was immunoSEQ multiplex PCR; TCRdb's version includes in-frame clones alone and lacks a portion of them. The sample includes tens of thousands of clones, roughly 70% seen only once; the top ten take about 9.7%. Source: CD4+ T cells from blood, taken at the 22-month timepoint. The origin of the receptors is a human patient who received a liver transplant. Some T cells may be supplied by the graft donor.

The rearrangement uses TRBV5-6 and TRBJ1-2, with 8 bases fitting TRBD1. Losses at the gene ends were 4 bases for V and 2 bases for J; bases not matched to a gene: 7. The length of the CDR3 is 15 residues. Germline V gene data show CDR1 as SGHDT and CDR2 as YYEEEE. CDR3 DNA: TGTGCCAGCAGCCGTCGGGGACAGGACAACTATGGCTACACCTTC. Its translation: CASSRRGQDNYGYTF.

The chain couples TRBV2 to TRBJ1-1, with 8 nucleotides matching TRBD1. This CDR3 contains 15 residues. Germline V gene sequence: CDR1 SNHLY, CDR2 FYNNEI. V lost 4 bases and J lost 1; bases outside the gene matches: 5. The CDR3 nucleotides read TGTGCCAGCAGTGTACAGGGGGGACAGAACACTGAAGCTTTCTTT. The encoded protein is CASSVQGGQNTEAFF. Filled out from reference TRBV2 and TRBJ1-1, the complete variable domain reads EPEVTQTPSHQVTQMGQEVILRCVPISNHLYFYWYRQILGQKVEFLVSFYNNEISEKSEIFDDQFSVERPDGSNFTLKIRSTKLEDSAMYFCASSVQGGQNTEAFFGQGTRLTVV.

This clone was detected once. The DNA for the CDR3 is TGCGCCAGCAGCTTGGCCGCGGAGGGGGGCGACAATGAGCAGTTCTTC. Residues: CASSLAAEGGDNEQFF. The chain links TRBV5-1 to TRBJ2-1; the D call may be TRBD1 or TRBD2 (6 bases each). V dropped 0 bases and J dropped 5 bases, with 15 bases sitting between them. The V gene's germline CDR1 is SGHRS and CDR2 YFSETQ. CDR3 length equals 16 residues.

This chain links TRBV7-9 with TRBJ2-6; D remains ambiguous. V shed 0 bases and J shed 0 bases, with 6 bases lying between them. CDR1 is SEHNR and CDR2 is FQNEAQ in the germline V gene (reference sequence). The CDR3 runs 16 residues. In DNA, the CDR3 is TGTGCCAGCAGCTTAGCAAGAAACTCTGGGGCCAACGTCCTGACTTTC. Translated, it gives CASSLARNSGANVLTF.

The genes are TRBV10-3 and TRBJ1-1; 8 bases agree with TRBD1. From germline, CDR1 is ENHRY and CDR2 SYGVKD. V gave up 4 bases and J gave up 3 bases; unmatched junction bases: 10. The CDR3 contains 16 residues. CDR3 sequence reads: CAISANSGTGDTEAFF. In DNA, the CDR3 is TGTGCCATCAGTGCAAATTCCGGGACAGGCGACACTGAAGCTTTCTTT.

CDR3 nucleotide sequence: TGCAGCGTTGAAAGAGGGAAAGAGACCCAGTACTTC. This encodes CSVERGKETQYF. The gene calls are TRBV29-1 and TRBJ2-5; D is possibly TRBD2 (5 bases). CDR3 length: 12 amino acids. CDR1 is SQVTM, CDR2 ANQGSEA, per germline. Trimming stripped 2 bases from V and 3 bases from J, with 7 bases between.

CDR3 amino acids: CASDGAGDTQYF. The CDR3 bases are TGTGCCAGTGACGGGGCCGGGGATACGCAGTATTTT. The rearrangement joins TRBV19 to TRBJ2-3, with D possibly being TRBD1 or TRBD2 (5 bases each). CDR3 size: 12 residues. The germline gives CDR1 LNHDA, CDR2 SQIVND (reference sequence). The V gene lost 8 bases and the J gene lost 6 bases, with 12 bases spanning the gap.

The J gene is TRBJ2-7, the V gene TRBV6-6; possible D gene TRBD2, 6 bases. V was pared by 2 bases and J by 0 bases, with 14 bases between. This CDR3 contains 16 residues. Germline V gives CDR1 MNHNY, CDR2 SVGAGI (reference sequence). The CDR3 region is CASSYPRAGPSYEQYF. In nucleotides, the CDR3 is TGTGCCAGCAGTTACCCCCGGGCGGGGCCCTCCTACGAGCAGTACTTC.

The rearrangement joins TRBV5-5 to TRBJ2-7; perhaps TRBD1 as D (6 bases). Germline V gene data show CDR1 as SGHKS and CDR2 as YYEKEE (reference sequence). Deletions cut 4 bases from V and 3 bases from J, with 11 bases between. CDR3 length: 13 amino acids. CDR3 nucleotide sequence: TGTGCCAGCAGCCTACAGGGCCACTACGAGCAGTACTTC. Translated, it gives CASSLQGHYEQYF.

This sequence joins TRBV7-3 and TRBJ2-5; a weak D match, TRBD1 (6 bases). Germline-derived CDR1 and CDR2 are SGHTA and FQGTGA. The CDR3 length is 13 residues. V gave up 1 base and J gave up 5 bases, with 8 bases separating them. The CDR3 loop is CASSLNRAETQYF. In DNA form, the CDR3 reads TGTGCCAGCAGCTTAAACAGGGCTGAGACCCAGTACTTC. Looking up the rest from reference TRBV7-3 and TRBJ2-5 gives the full variable domain: GAGVSQTPSNKVTEKGKYVELRCDPISGHTALYWYRQSLGQGPEFLIYFQGTGAADDSGLPNDRFFAVRPEGSVSTLKIQRTERGDSAVYLCASSLNRAETQYFGPGTRLLVL.

The chain links TRBV6-5 to TRBJ2-2, with 12 bases lining up with TRBD1. The CDR3 covers 15 residues. V lost 6 bases to trimming and J lost 7 bases; unmatched junction nucleotides: 6. Per germline, CDR1 MNHEY and CDR2 SVGAGI. The CDR3 region has the DNA TGTGCCAGCAGCCCGGGACAGGGGGCGGGCGGGGAGCTGTTTTTT. Translation: CASSPGQGAGGELFF.

The chain joins TRBV6-1 to TRBJ2-7; 12 bases are shared with TRBD1. This CDR3 is built from 14 residues. Germline CDR1 reads MNHNS; CDR2 reads SASEGT. The trim removed 5 bases at V and 5 bases at J, leaving 4 bases unmatched. The CDR3 region is CASSTRDRGHEQYF. The DNA of the CDR3 is TGTGCCAGCAGTACCCGGGACAGGGGGCACGAGCAGTACTTC.

This clone was seen a handful of times. The chain links TRBV7-2 to TRBJ1-6; D is perhaps TRBD1 (5 bases). Deletions cut 6 bases from V and 10 bases from J, with 10 bases between. From germline, CDR1 is SGHTA and CDR2 FQGNSA. There are 12 residues in the CDR3. CDR3 amino acids: CASSRGGSPLHF. The CDR3 region has the DNA TGTGCCAGCAGTCGGGGGGGGTCACCCCTCCACTTT.

V usage is TRBV5-8 and J usage is TRBJ2-1; a weak D match, TRBD1 (5 bases). Germline-derived CDR1 and CDR2 are SGHTS and YDEGEE. This CDR3 is 15 amino acids long. Between the trimmed V and J ends, which lost 4 bases and 7 bases, there was a span of 18 bases. The CDR3 bases are TGTGCCAGCAGCACCGGGCAGGGTGTAAGGAATGAGCAGTTCTTC. This sequence encodes CASSTGQGVRNEQFF.

The chain links TRBV10-1 to TRBJ2-7; D not resolved. Per germline, CDR1 WNHNN and CDR2 SYGVQD (reference sequence). The CDR3 spans 16 residues. Trimming took off 6 bases at V and 6 bases at J, with 24 bases between the two ends. The CDR3 protein is CASSPAVGFAASEQYF. The CDR3 DNA follows: TGCGCCAGCAGCCCCGCGGTAGGGTTTGCAGCCTCCGAGCAGTACTTC.

The chain is built from TRBV27 and TRBJ2-7; D call uncertain. Trimming removed 7 bases from V and 0 bases from J, with 13 bases in between. CDR1 is MNHEY, CDR2 SMNVEV, per germline (reference sequence). The CDR3 length is 14 residues. The CDR3 sequence is CASTASRTSYEQYF. CDR3 coding DNA: TGTGCCAGCACCGCAAGTCGTACCTCCTACGAGCAGTACTTC.

V usage is TRBV11-2 and J usage is TRBJ2-7; TRBD1 matches 7 bases. CDR1 SGHAT and CDR2 FQNNGV come from the germline V gene. The ends lost 3 bases at V and 4 bases at J; junction bases unmatched: 9. The CDR3 runs 15 residues. The CDR3: CASSLRQGRVYEQYF. The CDR3 nucleotides are TGTGCCAGCAGCTTGAGACAGGGACGGGTTTACGAGCAGTACTTC.

In its sample, this clone was seen a few times. Compared with germline, one end of the junction differs, possibly owing to a read error. This chain uses TRBV11-2 with TRBJ2-7; 8 positions match TRBD2. The CDR3 runs to 12 residues. Per the germline V gene, CDR1 is SGHAT and CDR2 is FQNNGV. The CDR3 sequence: CASSLVASGPDF. The CDR3 coding sequence is TGTGCCAGCAGCTTAGTCGCTAGCGGGCCCGACTTC.

This chain connects TRBV6-5 to TRBJ2-2; D perhaps matches TRBD1 (5 bases). CDR1 is MNHEY and CDR2 is SVGAGI in the germline V gene. The CDR3 totals 15 residues. Trimming removed 6 bases from V and 0 bases from J, with 11 bases in between. CDR3 sequence: CASSIDRSNTGELFF. As DNA, the CDR3 is TGTGCCAGCAGCATCGACAGATCGAACACCGGGGAGCTGTTTTTT.

This chain joins TRBV6-1 and TRBJ2-3; D not certain. Germline assignment: CDR1 MNHNS and CDR2 SASEGT. V shed 2 bases and J shed 3 bases, with 9 bases lying between them. This CDR3 region has 14 residues. The CDR3 is CASSEKDGTDTQYF. In DNA, the CDR3 is TGTGCCAGCAGTGAAAAGGACGGAACAGATACGCAGTATTTT.

This chain connects TRBV27 to TRBJ2-2; D gene ambiguous. CDR1 and CDR2 from the germline V gene are MNHEY and SMNVEV (reference sequence). V was pared by 3 bases and J by 3 bases, with 8 bases between. This CDR3 is 14 amino acids long. The CDR3 DNA sequence: TGTGCCAGCAGTTTGGGGTGGGACACCGGGGAGCTGTTTTTT. Its protein is CASSLGWDTGELFF.

This clone turned up a few times. The CDR3 DNA reads TGTGCCAGCAGTGAAAAAACAGATTATTATGGCTACACCTTC. Amino acid sequence: CASSEKTDYYGYTF. The V call is TRBV6-1, the J call TRBJ1-2, with D unclear. Germline V CDR1 and CDR2: MNHNS, SASEGT. V was shortened by 2 bases and J by 5 bases, with 12 bases between the two germline ends. CDR3 length equals 14 residues.

V is TRBV7-3 and J is TRBJ2-5, with D hard to call. In germline, CDR1 is SGHTA, CDR2 FQGTGA. The V end lost 1 base, the J end lost 3 bases, and 6 bases lay between the germline ends. This CDR3 region has 13 residues. In DNA, the CDR3 is TGTGCCAGCAGCTTAAATAGGGAAGAGACCCAGTACTTC. Protein: CASSLNREETQYF.

The genes are TRBV11-2 and TRBJ2-1; 11 positions agree with TRBD2. Germline lookup yields CDR1 SGHAT and CDR2 FQNNGV. V trimming: 4 bases; J trimming: 5 bases; junction bases outside the gene matches: 4. This CDR3 has 15 residues. CDR3 sequence (DNA): TGTGCCAGCAGCTCGCGACTAGCGGGGAACAATGAGCAGTTCTTC. Its translation is CASSSRLAGNNEQFF.